This T cell receptor beta chain was captured by sequencing in a study of blood T cell repertoires in COVID-19. The CDR3 consists of 15 residues. Per the germline V gene, CDR1 is MDHEN and CDR2 is SYDVKM. Trimming at V came to 5 bases and at J to 9 bases, leaving 8 bases not matched to a gene. Original processing methods: From reference gene primer amplification, estimates of nucleated cell counts were derived. Some clones are missing from TCRdb's copy, which holds only in-frame ones; the method was immunoSEQ multiplex PCR. The V and J calls and the clone size are those of that table, but D and trimming were determined from the DNA. Here the sample spans over 10,000 clones, approximately 91% being singletons.

The receptor comes from a human donor in a cohort sampled during active COVID-19. Sequenced input: peripheral blood. This chain joins TRBV28 and TRBJ1-6; 9 positions match TRBD1. For the CDR3, the DNA is TGTGCCAGCAGTGTTGCCGGGACAGGGCTTTCACCCCTCCACTTT. Translated: CASSVAGTGLSPLHF. The entire variable domain, with the rest obtained from reference TRBV28 and TRBJ1-6, is as follows: DVKVTQSSRYLVKRTGEKVFLECVQDMDHENMFWYRQDPGLGLRLIYFSYDVKMKEKGDIPEGYSVSREKKERFSLILESASTNQTSMYLCASSVAGTGLSPLHFGNGTRLTVT.